A selection of T cell receptor beta chains follows, all from one sample in a study of blood T cell repertoires in COVID-19. Sequencing was performed with immunoSEQ multiplex PCR; in TCRdb, only in-frame clones are kept and a portion is missing. The table includes tens of thousands of clones, about 90% detected once. Sample: peripheral blood. Receptor source: a woman older than 75 with COVID-19, enrolled during active disease. Each CDR3 is given without its conserved first and last residue. The order of the fields is V gene, D gene, CDR3 protein. The D gene is left open where the match is weak.

>TRBV6-5|-
ASSYADTPNEKLF
>TRBV10-3|-
AISDYDSPGSGYT
>TRBV27|-
ASSPRGRISTDTQY
>TRBV5-8|TRBD1
ASSWDRGEEY
>TRBV18|-
ASSPAGNQPQH
>TRBV11-3|TRBD2
ASSSPGLATDTQY
>TRBV6-5|-
ASNVDGGGELF
>TRBV29-1|-
SVEPSNNEKLF
>TRBV7-2|-
ASSLIQGRGTEAF
>TRBV18|-
ASSSDSYEQY
>TRBV4-2|TRBD2
ASTPSGASTDTQY
>TRBV7-2|-
ASRLDFAFNSPLH
>TRBV11-2|-
ASSSQLGQGYGYT
>TRBV10-3|-
AISRQDNTEAF
>TRBV5-4|TRBD1
ASSLGTGKIGEAF
>TRBV7-2|TRBD1
ASSRDRGQETQY
>TRBV7-2|-
ASSPSKGKETQY
>TRBV27|-
ASSSWLAYEQY
>TRBV28|TRBD1
ASSLTSGTGLVGYT
>TRBV6-1|TRBD1
ASEAGQGFSPLH
>TRBV5-6|TRBD1
ASRARGTGVYEQY
>TRBV30|-
AWSQQGNNSPLH
>TRBV2|TRBD2
ASRPRSGRASVGTQY
>TRBV12-5|-
ASGRDRSTDTQY
>TRBV6-6|-
ASNGGPGVADTQY
>TRBV7-9|-
ASSLVAGQDNQPQH
>TRBV11-1|TRBD2
ASSRGVAGALNEQF
>TRBV5-6|TRBD1
ASSSRDRGPAGNTEAF
>TRBV18|-
ASSPPISGVTNEKLF
>TRBV6-5|-
ASSKSRQHYGYT
>TRBV19|TRBD1
ASRRIRGLDYGYT
>TRBV2|TRBD1
ASQRDRGRNSPLH
>TRBV2|-
ASSENRVETQY
>TRBV30|-
AWSLGARGNTEAF
>TRBV29-1|-
SVEPKSSYNEQF
>TRBV5-1|TRBD2
ASSFPGGGAYEQY
>TRBV6-5|TRBD1
ASRTTQGPEQF
>TRBV18|TRBD1
ASSPPGQQNTEAF
>TRBV5-1|TRBD1
ASSLRRDRGSYEQY
>TRBV4-1|TRBD2
ASSQDASGSADTQY
>TRBV5-1|-
ASSLSSGVNTEAF
>TRBV27|TRBD1
ASRSIHRGPRQPQH
>TRBV19|-
ASSPGPTGNSPLH
>TRBV2|-
ASSTRVTEAF
>TRBV18|TRBD1
ASSPAGTVNEKLF
>TRBV5-1|-
ASSFVTGPPRGHYGYT
>TRBV5-1|TRBD1
ASSLAGTGGTDTQY
>TRBV18|-
ASSPGWYNQPQH
>TRBV7-9|TRBD1
ASSSSGTGMGSPLH
>TRBV6-1|TRBD1
ASSAGTGGKPYEQY
>TRBV25-1|-
ASSEPGTWKPYEQY
>TRBV28|TRBD1
ACLPGQGAGGDSPLH
>TRBV18|-
ASSRTSGGVAYEQY